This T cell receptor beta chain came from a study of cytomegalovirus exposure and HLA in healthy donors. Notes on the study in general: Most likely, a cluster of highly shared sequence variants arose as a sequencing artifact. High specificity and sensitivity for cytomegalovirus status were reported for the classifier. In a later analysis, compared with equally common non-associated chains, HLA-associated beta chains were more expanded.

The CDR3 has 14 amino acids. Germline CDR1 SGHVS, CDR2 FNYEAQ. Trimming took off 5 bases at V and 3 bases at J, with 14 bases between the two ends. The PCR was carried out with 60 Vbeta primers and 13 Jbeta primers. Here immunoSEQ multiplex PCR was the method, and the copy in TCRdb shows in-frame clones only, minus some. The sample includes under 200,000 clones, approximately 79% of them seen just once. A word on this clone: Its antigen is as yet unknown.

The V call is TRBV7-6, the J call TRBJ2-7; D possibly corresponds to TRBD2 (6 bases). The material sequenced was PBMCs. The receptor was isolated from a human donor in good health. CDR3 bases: TGTGCCAGCAGCCCCGGGGGAACCTACTACGAGCAGTACTTC. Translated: CASSPGGTYYEQYF.